Given below is one T cell receptor beta chain in context. This record comes from a study of control samples from healthy donors and cancer patients. Sequencing used immunoSEQ multiplex PCR; TCRdb keeps in-frame clones, though not all of them. The sample lists 100,000 to 150,000 clones; 92% were seen once. Looked up from germline, CDR1 is SGHRS and CDR2 is YFSETQ. Trimming removed 7 bases from V and 3 bases from J; junction bases left unmatched: 9. The CDR3 has 15 residues. The sample consisted of blood. The source of this sequence is a woman aged 45-60 years in good health. J is TRBJ2-7 and V is TRBV5-1; 11 positions match TRBD1. The CDR3 DNA reads TGCGCCAGCTCTGAACCGGGACAGGGGGGCTACGAGCAGTACTTC. It translates to CASSEPGQGGYEQYF. The full variable domain, in which reference TRBV5-1 and TRBJ2-7 provide the parts outside the CDR3, is KAGVTQTPRYLIKTRGQQVTLSCSPISGHRSVSWYQQTPGQGLQFLFEYFSETQRNKGNFPGRFSGRQFSNSRSEMNVSTLELGDSALYLCASSEPGQGGYEQYFGPGTRLTVT.